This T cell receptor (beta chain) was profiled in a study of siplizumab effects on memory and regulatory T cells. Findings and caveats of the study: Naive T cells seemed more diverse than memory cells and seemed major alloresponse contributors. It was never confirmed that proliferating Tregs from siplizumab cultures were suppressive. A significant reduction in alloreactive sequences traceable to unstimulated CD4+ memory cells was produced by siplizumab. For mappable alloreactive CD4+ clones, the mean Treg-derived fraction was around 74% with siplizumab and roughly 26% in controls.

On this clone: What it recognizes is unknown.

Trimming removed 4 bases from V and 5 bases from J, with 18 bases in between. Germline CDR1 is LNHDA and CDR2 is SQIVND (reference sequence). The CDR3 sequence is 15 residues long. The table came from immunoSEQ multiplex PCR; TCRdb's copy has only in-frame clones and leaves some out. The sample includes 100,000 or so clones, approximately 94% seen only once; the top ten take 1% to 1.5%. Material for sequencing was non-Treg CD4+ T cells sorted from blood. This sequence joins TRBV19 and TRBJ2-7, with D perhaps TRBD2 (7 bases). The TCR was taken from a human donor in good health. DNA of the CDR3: TGTGCCAGTAGTACCCGTGGGGGGGGCATTGACGAGCAGTACTTC. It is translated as CASSTRGGGIDEQYF. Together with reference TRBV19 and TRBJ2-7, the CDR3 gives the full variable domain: DGGITQSPKYLFRKEGQNVTLSCEQNLNHDAMYWYRQDPGQGLRLIYYSQIVNDFQKGDIAEGYSVSREKKESFPLTVTSAQKNPTAFYLCASSTRGGGIDEQYFGPGTRLTVT.